This passage covers 26 T cell receptor beta chains from one sample sequenced in a study of shared clonotypes between healthy human individuals. Terminally differentiated effector memory CD45RA+ cells were excluded from the naive CD8 cells, which were CD45RO-negative and positively selected for CCR7. Using immunoSEQ multiplex PCR, the repertoire was profiled, and TCRdb retains in-frame clones only, with some absent. The table has millions of clones, about 95% seen once. Sequencing was carried out using naive CD8+ T cells sorted from blood. These receptors were taken from a man between 18 and 29 years old in good health.

Of note for this clone: Other nucleotide sequences in the sample specify the same CDR3. This chain links TRBV4-3 with TRBJ1-1, with unresolved D. V lost 1 base and J 1 base, leaving 4 bases between the germline ends. The germline V gene encodes CDR1 LGHNA and CDR2 YSLEER. This CDR3 contains 13 residues. The CDR3 loop reads CASSQAGNTEAFF. The CDR3 bases are TGCGCCAGCAGCCAAGCCGGGAACACTGAAGCTTTCTTT.

The genes are TRBV2 and TRBJ1-1; D is uncertain. The V end was cut by 3 bases, the J end by 8 bases, with 16 bases between. The germline V gene encodes CDR1 SNHLY and CDR2 FYNNEI. This CDR3 is built from 14 residues. The CDR3: CASSDSSIAPEAFF. Here the CDR3 DNA reads TGTGCCAGCAGTGACTCTTCTATCGCTCCAGAAGCTTTCTTT.

The chain employs TRBV5-4 and TRBJ2-3; 9 bases agree with TRBD2. Germline V gene sequence: CDR1 SGHNT, CDR2 YYREEE (reference sequence). The ends lost 2 bases at V and 5 bases at J; junction bases unmatched: 9. The CDR3 is made up of 16 amino acids. This chain's CDR3 is CASSLAPGLAVDTQYF. The CDR3 DNA is TGTGCCAGCAGCTTAGCGCCGGGACTAGCTGTAGATACGCAGTATTTT.

Remarks on this clone: Other DNA sequences in the sample encode the same CDR3. The CDR3 sequence is CASSEPGYEQYF. The DNA of the CDR3 is TGCGCCAGCAGTGAGCCGGGCTACGAGCAGTACTTC. The gene calls are TRBV10-1 and TRBJ2-7, with D unresolved. The CDR3 consists of 12 residues. Germline CDR1 WNHNN, CDR2 SYGVQD (reference sequence). The V end was cut by 2 bases, the J end by 3 bases, with 5 bases between.

The J gene is TRBJ2-7, the V gene TRBV25-1, with 10 bases identical to TRBD2. The CDR3 has 17 residues. Germline lookup yields CDR1 MGHDK and CDR2 SYGVNS. The J segment lost 6 bases and the V segment lost 3 bases, leaving 14 bases of the junction unmatched. CDR3 residues: CASSDPSGGLSVGEQYF. The CDR3 bases are TGTGCCAGCAGTGACCCTAGCGGGGGACTCTCAGTAGGCGAGCAGTACTTC.

As regards this clone: Other DNA sequences in this sample translate to the same CDR3. The chain joins TRBV6-6 to TRBJ2-7, with D maybe TRBD2 (7 bases). Trimming pared 0 bases from V and 3 bases from J, leaving 12 bases between. The CDR3 runs to 15 residues. Germline values: CDR1 MNHNY, CDR2 SVGAGI (reference sequence). The CDR3 spells CASSYSGGGGYEQYF. The CDR3 nucleotides are TGTGCCAGCAGTTACTCGGGGGGAGGGGGCTACGAGCAGTACTTC.

V is TRBV10-1 and J is TRBJ2-7; D is possibly TRBD1 (6 bases). This CDR3 has 14 amino acids. Germline V gene sequence: CDR1 WNHNN, CDR2 SYGVQD (reference sequence). V lost 3 bases, J lost 2 bases, and 11 bases lay in between. CDR3 region: CASSDTGNPYEQYF. The DNA for the CDR3 is TGCGCCAGCAGTGACACAGGGAACCCCTACGAGCAGTACTTC.

The chain is built from TRBV5-5 and TRBJ1-1, with D possibly matching TRBD1 (5 bases). Germline CDR1 SGHKS, CDR2 YYEKEE (reference sequence). CDR3 length: 14 residues. Trimming removed 1 base at V and 1 base at J, with 8 bases between. The CDR3, as DNA: TGTGCCAGCAGCTTGATAGGGACGAACACTGAAGCTTTCTTT. Its translation: CASSLIGTNTEAFF.

The chain has TRBV27 and TRBJ1-2, with D maybe TRBD1 (5 bases). Germline CDR1 is MNHEY and CDR2 is SMNVEV (reference sequence). Trimming stripped 8 bases from V and 7 bases from J, with 11 bases between. The CDR3 is 11 residues long. In nucleotides, the CDR3 is TGTGCCAGCGCGACAGAGGGTGGCTACACCTTC. This sequence encodes CASATEGGYTF.

The chain uses TRBV10-3 and TRBJ2-2, with a tentative D call TRBD2 (5 bases). This CDR3 is built from 18 residues. Germline V CDR1 and CDR2: ENHRY, SYGVKD. Trimming removed 4 bases from V and 2 bases from J, with 20 bases in between. CDR3 protein: CAISGVTGRTYNTGELFF. CDR3 DNA: TGTGCCATCAGTGGGGTGACCGGACGGACTTACAACACCGGGGAGCTGTTTTTT.

The chain has TRBV29-1 and TRBJ2-3; D uncertain. From germline, CDR1 is SQVTM and CDR2 ANQGSEA. This CDR3 has 17 residues. The V gene lost 5 bases and the J gene lost 2 bases, with 23 bases spanning the gap. This CDR3 reads CSVPFLEAGGVTDTQYF. The CDR3 DNA follows: TGCAGCGTTCCCTTTTTAGAAGCCGGCGGAGTCACAGATACGCAGTATTTT.

This rearrangement joins TRBV25-1 to TRBJ2-2, with TRBD2 matching 12 bases. The germline CDR1 and CDR2 sequences are MGHDK and SYGVNS. The CDR3 loop spans 16 amino acids. The V segment lost 3 bases and the J segment 5 bases; nucleotides outside the gene matches: 4. CDR3 nucleotide sequence: TGTGCCAGCAGTGACCCGACTAGCGGGAGAACCGGGGAGCTGTTTTTT. It codes for CASSDPTSGRTGELFF.

V and J are TRBV5-4 and TRBJ2-7; 7 nucleotides line up with TRBD2. Germline-derived CDR1 and CDR2 are SGHNT and YYREEE (reference sequence). Trimming removed 2 bases from V and 2 bases from J; junction bases left unmatched: 1. The CDR3 length is 13 residues. This CDR3 is CASSFRGAYEQYF. CDR3 nucleotide sequence: TGTGCCAGCAGCTTCCGGGGGGCCTACGAGCAGTACTTC.

This clone was observed once. The chain links TRBV7-9 to TRBJ1-2; TRBD1 might be the D (5 bases). V shed 6 bases and J shed 6 bases, with 14 bases lying between them. There are 13 residues in the CDR3. From germline, CDR1 is SEHNR and CDR2 FQNEAQ (reference sequence). The CDR3 spells CASSMDIFHGYTF. The CDR3 bases are TGTGCCAGCAGTATGGACATTTTTCATGGCTACACCTTC.

As to this clone: Additional DNA sequences in this sample encode the identical CDR3. The V call is TRBV6-1, the J call TRBJ1-5; 10 nucleotides agree with TRBD1. The ends lost 1 base at V and 3 bases at J; junction bases unmatched: 3. Germline CDR1 and CDR2: MNHNS and SASEGT. This CDR3 is built from 16 residues. In nucleotides, the CDR3 is TGTGCCAGCAGTGAAGGGACAGGGGGGTCCAATCAGCCCCAGCATTTT. Its translation is CASSEGTGGSNQPQHF.

The rearrangement links TRBV5-6 to TRBJ2-7; D is possibly TRBD2 (5 bases). With 6 bases removed from V and 2 bases from J, the gap between germline ends came to 15 bases. Germline CDR1 SGHDT, CDR2 YYEEEE. The CDR3 has 14 residues. The CDR3 protein is CASTPGRDPYEQYF. In DNA form, the CDR3 reads TGTGCCAGCACCCCTGGCCGGGATCCCTACGAGCAGTACTTC.

This chain uses TRBV6-1 with TRBJ2-7; D perhaps matches TRBD2 (6 bases). The CDR3 has 14 amino acids. Trimming removed 7 bases from V and 4 bases from J, with 17 bases in between. The germline gives CDR1 MNHNS, CDR2 SASEGT. CDR3 amino acids: CASKVGAGLYEQYF. For the CDR3, the DNA is TGTGCCAGCAAGGTCGGGGCGGGGCTTTACGAGCAGTACTTC.

This clone appeared once. This rearrangement joins TRBV30 to TRBJ1-3; no clear D gene. Trimming shortened V by 2 bases and J by 0 bases, and 26 bases separated the two germline ends. This CDR3 has 20 residues. Germline values: CDR1 GTSNPN, CDR2 SVGIG (reference sequence). The DNA of the CDR3 is TGTGCCTGGAGTATTGACGTTTGGCAGTCCTACACATTCTCTGGAAACACCATATATTTT. Its translation is CAWSIDVWQSYTFSGNTIYF.

Points on this clone: Other DNA sequences in this specimen translate into the identical CDR3. The chain uses TRBV30 and TRBJ2-3; 9 nucleotides agree with TRBD2. Germline CDR1 and CDR2: GTSNPN and SVGIG (reference sequence). Germline trimming cut 3 bases from V and 5 bases from J; bases unmatched to any gene: 9. CDR3 length equals 15 residues. CDR3 amino acids: CAWSVGGGAEDTQYF. The CDR3 DNA follows: TGTGCCTGGAGCGTCGGCGGGGGGGCTGAAGATACGCAGTATTTT. Supplemented by reference TRBV30 and TRBJ2-3, the full variable domain reads SQTIHQWPATLVQPVGSPLSLECTVEGTSNPNLYWYRQAAGRGLQLLFYSVGIGQISSEVPQNLSASRPQDRQFILSSKKLLLSDSGFYLCAWSVGGGAEDTQYFGPGTRLTVL.

The chain links TRBV5-4 to TRBJ2-7, with 8 bases lining up with TRBD2. J was trimmed by 2 bases and V by 2 bases; bases with no gene match: 6. This CDR3 region has 15 residues. Germline V gives CDR1 SGHNT, CDR2 YYREEE (reference sequence). The CDR3 sequence is CASSFLDGGAYEQYF. CDR3 nucleotides: TGTGCCAGCAGCTTTTTGGACGGGGGGGCCTACGAGCAGTACTTC.

V gene TRBV25-1 combines with J gene TRBJ1-4; 8 bases are shared with TRBD1. The CDR3 consists of 16 residues. In germline, CDR1 is MGHDK, CDR2 SYGVNS. The V segment lost 5 bases and the J segment 4 bases; nucleotides outside the gene matches: 9. CDR3 in DNA: TGTGCCAGCAGTAACGGGACAGGATTTCATAATGAAAAACTGTTTTTT. Amino acid sequence: CASSNGTGFHNEKLFF.

Only one count was recorded for this clone. The CDR3 nucleotides are TGTGCCAGCAGTCGGACAGGGCCTGAAGATGAGCAGTTCTTC. It codes for CASSRTGPEDEQFF. This rearrangement joins TRBV6-5 to TRBJ2-1; 8 nucleotides match TRBD1. V shed 5 bases and J 8 bases; nucleotides not matched to a gene: 8. The CDR3 is 14 amino acids. The germline gives CDR1 MNHEY, CDR2 SVGAGI.

The rearrangement joins TRBV5-1 to TRBJ2-1; TRBD2 is a possible D gene (6 bases). V was cut by 1 base and J by 0 bases, with 17 bases left in between. Germline V gene data show CDR1 as SGHRS and CDR2 as YFSETQ. This CDR3 contains 18 residues. CDR3 bases: TGCGCCAGCAGCTTGTACCCGGGACTCCTGAGCTCCTACAATGAGCAGTTCTTC. Encoded protein: CASSLYPGLLSSYNEQFF.

In this sample, this clone turned up once. The chain has TRBV7-9 and TRBJ2-1; D is perhaps TRBD1 or TRBD2 (5 bases each). There are 17 residues in the CDR3. Germline assignment: CDR1 SEHNR and CDR2 FQNEAQ (reference sequence). Trimming pared 1 base from V and 0 bases from J, leaving 13 bases between. CDR3 DNA sequence: TGTGCCAGCAGCTTAGAGGGGACGCTCGGCTCCTACAATGAGCAGTTCTTC. It is translated as CASSLEGTLGSYNEQFF.

V is TRBV4-1 and J is TRBJ1-1; tentative D call: TRBD1 (5 bases). This CDR3 region has 16 residues. With 1 base removed from V and 3 bases from J, the gap between germline ends came to 15 bases. CDR1 and CDR2 (germline): MGHRA, YSYEKL. The CDR3 is CASSQATTGVYTEAFF. CDR3 bases: TGCGCCAGCAGCCAAGCGACCACGGGGGTGTACACTGAAGCTTTCTTT.

The chain uses TRBV9 and TRBJ2-7; no clear D gene. The length of the CDR3 is 14 residues. Trimming stripped 5 bases from V and 3 bases from J, with 15 bases between. Germline lookup yields CDR1 SGDLS and CDR2 YYNGEE. CDR3 amino acids: CASSAMDGDYEQYF. CDR3 DNA sequence: TGTGCCAGCAGTGCCATGGACGGAGACTACGAGCAGTACTTC. Complete variable domain (other parts from reference TRBV9 and TRBJ2-7): DSGVTQTPKHLITATGQRVTLRCSPRSGDLSVYWYQQSLDQGLQFLIQYYNGEERAKGNILERFSAQQFPDLHSELNLSSLELGDSALYFCASSAMDGDYEQYFGPGTRLTVT.